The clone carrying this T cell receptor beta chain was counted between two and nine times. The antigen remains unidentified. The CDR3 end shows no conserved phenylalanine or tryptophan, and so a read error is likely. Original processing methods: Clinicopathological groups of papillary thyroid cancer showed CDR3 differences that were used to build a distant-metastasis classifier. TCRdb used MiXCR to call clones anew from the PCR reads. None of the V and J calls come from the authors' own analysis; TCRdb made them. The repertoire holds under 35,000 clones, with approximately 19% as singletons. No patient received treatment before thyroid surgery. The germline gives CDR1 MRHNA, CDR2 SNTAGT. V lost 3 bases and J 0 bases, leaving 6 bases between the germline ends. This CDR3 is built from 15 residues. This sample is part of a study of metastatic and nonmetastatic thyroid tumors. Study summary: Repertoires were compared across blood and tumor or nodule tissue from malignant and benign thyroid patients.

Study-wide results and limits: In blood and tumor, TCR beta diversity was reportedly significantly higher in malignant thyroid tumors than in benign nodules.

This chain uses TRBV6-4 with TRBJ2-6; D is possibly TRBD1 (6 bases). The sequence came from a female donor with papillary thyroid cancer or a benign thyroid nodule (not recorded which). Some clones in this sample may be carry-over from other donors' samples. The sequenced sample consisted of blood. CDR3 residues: CASSEDSSGANVLTL. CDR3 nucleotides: TGTGCCAGCAGTGAGGACAGCTCTGGGGCCAACGTCCTGACTTTA.